The rows below give T cell receptor beta chains drawn from one sample of a study of blood T cell repertoires in COVID-19. Some clones are missing from TCRdb's copy, which holds only in-frame ones; the method was immunoSEQ multiplex PCR. The repertoire holds about 350,000 clones, with 70% to 90% as singletons. Material: PBMCs or T cells enriched from blood (not recorded which). Source of these receptors: a woman under 40 who had recovered from COVID-19. The CDR3 runs from the conserved cysteine through the conserved F or W. D genes are given only for firm matches. The size field is filled for only some rows; it gives once, few, many or a size class.

V gene	J gene	D gene	clone size	CDR3 protein	CDR3 DNA
TRBV11-2	TRBJ1-6	.	once	CASRNGRGSYNSPLHF	TGTGCCAGCAGAAATGGGCGGGGGTCCTATAATTCACCCCTCCACTTT
TRBV6-5	TRBJ1-6	.	.	CASRTEDSYNSPLHF	TGTGCCAGCCGGACAGAAGACTCCTATAATTCACCCCTCCACTTT
TRBV5-4	TRBJ2-1	TRBD2	.	CASSLGTSGSSYNEQFF	TGTGCCAGCAGCTTGGGGACTAGCGGGAGCTCCTACAATGAGCAGTTCTTC
TRBV5-1	TRBJ1-1	.	.	CASSLTLPMNTEAFF	TGCGCCAGCAGCTTGACCCTCCCTATGAACACTGAAGCTTTCTTT
TRBV9	TRBJ1-6	.	.	CASSATLGGSPLHF	TGTGCCAGCAGCGCCACCCTGGGGGGATCACCCCTCCACTTT
TRBV18	TRBJ2-2	TRBD1	once	CASSPQGQGTGELFF	TGTGCCAGCTCACCACAGGGACAGGGAACCGGGGAGCTGTTTTTT
TRBV6-1	TRBJ1-1	TRBD1	.	CASSETFFPGQGDPEAFF	TGTGCCAGCAGTGAGACCTTCTTCCCGGGGCAGGGGGATCCTGAAGCTTTCTTT
TRBV7-2	TRBJ2-1	TRBD2	.	CASSPQTAGYNEQFF	TGTGCCAGCAGCCCCCAGACAGCGGGGTACAATGAGCAGTTCTTC
TRBV30	TRBJ2-7	.	once	CAWSAKGAYEQYF	TGTGCCTGGAGTGCTAAGGGGGCCTACGAGCAGTACTTC
TRBV4-2	TRBJ1-3	.	.	CASSQSPGTGNTIYF	TGTGCCAGCAGCCAATCCCCCGGGACTGGAAACACCATATATTTT
TRBV6-5	TRBJ1-2	TRBD1	.	CASSFASGGINYGYTF	TGTGCCAGCAGTTTCGCCTCAGGGGGAATAAACTATGGCTACACCTTC
TRBV3-1/TRBV3-2	TRBJ1-1	.	.	CASSQVGGNTEAFF	TGTGCCAGCAGCCAAGTCGGTGGGAACACTGAAGCTTTCTTT
TRBV7-9	TRBJ2-7	TRBD1	.	CASSRTGEGSYEQYF	TGTGCCAGCAGCCGTACAGGGGAAGGGTCCTACGAGCAGTACTTC
TRBV10-3	TRBJ1-2	.	.	CAISSSYGYTF	TGTGCCATCAGCTCGTCCTATGGCTACACCTTC
TRBV29-1	TRBJ1-2	.	.	CSVAGGPLRVNYGYTF	TGCAGCGTTGCCGGGGGGCCCCTGAGAGTTAACTATGGCTACACCTTC
TRBV19	TRBJ2-6	TRBD1	.	CASSDRVGANVLTF	TGTGCCAGTAGTGACAGGGTTGGGGCCAACGTCCTGACTTTC
TRBV19	TRBJ1-3	.	.	CASSIAAAISLSGNTIYF	TGTGCCAGTAGTATTGCAGCGGCCATCTCTCTCTCTGGAAACACCATATATTTT
TRBV11-2	TRBJ2-1	TRBD1	.	CASSLGGQGQLF	TGTGCCAGCAGCTTAGGAGGACAGGGGCAGCTCTTC
TRBV27	TRBJ1-1	.	.	CASSLSRVGTEAFF	TGTGCCAGCAGTTTATCGAGGGTCGGCACTGAAGCTTTCTTT
TRBV7-8	TRBJ1-3	.	.	CASGKTGFSGNTIYF	TGTGCCAGCGGAAAAACGGGGTTCTCTGGAAACACCATATATTTT
TRBV13	TRBJ1-3	.	.	CASSLVQGPGNTIYF	TGTGCCAGCAGCTTAGTGCAGGGGCCTGGAAACACCATATATTTT
TRBV2	TRBJ1-2	TRBD1	once	CASSRGQGAQGYTF	TGTGCCAGCAGTCGGGGACAGGGGGCGCAAGGCTACACCTTC
TRBV4-2	TRBJ2-3	.	.	CASSQAAASTDTQYF	TGTGCCAGCAGCCAAGCAGCGGCGAGCACAGATACGCAGTATTTT
TRBV15	TRBJ2-5	TRBD2	.	CATRRGDGAWEETQYF	TGTGCCACCAGGCGGGGGGATGGCGCTTGGGAAGAGACCCAGTACTTC
TRBV7-2	TRBJ1-1	.	.	CASSLQGYTEAFF	TGTGCCAGCAGCTTACAGGGGTACACTGAAGCTTTCTTT
TRBV5-6	TRBJ2-1	.	.	CASSPTGTLYNEQFF	TGTGCCAGCAGCCCAACGGGGACACTCTACAATGAGCAGTTCTTC